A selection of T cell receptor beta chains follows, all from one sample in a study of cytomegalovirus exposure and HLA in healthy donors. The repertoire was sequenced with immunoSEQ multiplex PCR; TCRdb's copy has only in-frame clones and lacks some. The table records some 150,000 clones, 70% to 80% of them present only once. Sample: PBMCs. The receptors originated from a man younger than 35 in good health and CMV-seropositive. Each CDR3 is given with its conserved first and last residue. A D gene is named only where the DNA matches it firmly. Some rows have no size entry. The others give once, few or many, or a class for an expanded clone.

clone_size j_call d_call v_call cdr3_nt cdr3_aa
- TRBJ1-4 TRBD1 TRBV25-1 TGTGCCAGCCGGACAGGGGACGCCACTAATGAAAAACTGTTTTTT CASRTGDATNEKLFF
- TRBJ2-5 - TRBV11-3 TGTGCCAGCAGCTTAGAAGGCCAGCCAGGGGAGACCCAGTACTTC CASSLEGQPGETQYF
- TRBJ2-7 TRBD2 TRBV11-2 TGTGCCAGCAGCCTTAGGACTAGCGGGGGAACGTACGAGCAGTACTTC CASSLRTSGGTYEQYF
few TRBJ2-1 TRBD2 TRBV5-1 TGCGCCAGCAGCTCAGGGACTAGCGGGAAAAGGGAGGCAGCCAATGAGCAGTTCTTC CASSSGTSGKREAANEQFF
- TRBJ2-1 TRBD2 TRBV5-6 TGTGCCAGCAGCCCATCGACTAGCGGGGGCCTCTTC CASSPSTSGGLF
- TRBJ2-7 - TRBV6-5 TGTACCAGCAGTCCGCGGACAGACATATCCTACGAGCAGTACTTC CTSSPRTDISYEQYF
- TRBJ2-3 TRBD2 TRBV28 TGTGCCAGCAGTGAACTAGCGGGAGAAGTAGATACGCAGTATTTT CASSELAGEVDTQYF
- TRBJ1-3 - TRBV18 TGTGCCAGCTCACCCCGACTGGAGTACTCTGGAAACACCATATATTTT CASSPRLEYSGNTIYF
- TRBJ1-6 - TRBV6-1 TGTGCCAGTCGACCGTCAGGGGAAGATTCACCCCTCCACTTT CASRPSGEDSPLHF
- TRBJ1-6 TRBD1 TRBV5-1 TGCGCCAGCAGCCCCTCGACAGGGGATAATTCACCCCTCCACTTT CASSPSTGDNSPLHF
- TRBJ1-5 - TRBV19 TGTGCCAGTAGTATAGCGTCCAGGAGCAATCAGCCCCAGCATTTT CASSIASRSNQPQHF
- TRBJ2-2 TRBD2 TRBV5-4 TGTGCCAGCAGCTTCGCTTTAGCGGGAGTAGTCGGGGAGCTGTTTTTT CASSFALAGVVGELFF
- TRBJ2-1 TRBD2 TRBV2 TGTGCCGGAACCGGGACACGGACTAGCGGTCACCCGAGCTCCTACAATGAGCAGTTCTTC CAGTGTRTSGHPSSYNEQFF
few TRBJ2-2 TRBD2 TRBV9 TGTGCCAGCACTCCTAGCGGTAACACCGGGGAGCTGTTTTTT CASTPSGNTGELFF
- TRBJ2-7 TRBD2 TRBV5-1 TGCGCCAGCAGTTTGGGACTAGCGGGCACCTACGAGCAGTACTTC CASSLGLAGTYEQYF
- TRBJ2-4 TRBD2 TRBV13 TGTGCCAGCAGCACCCGTCAACGGGGGGGCCCTGACATTCAGTACTTC CASSTRQRGGPDIQYF
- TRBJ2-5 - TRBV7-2 TGTGCCAGCAGCTTAGTGGGGGGAGAGACCCAGTACTTC CASSLVGGETQYF
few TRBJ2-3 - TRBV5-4 TGTGCCAGCAGGCCCGGATCCGGGACAGATACGCAGTATTTT CASRPGSGTDTQYF
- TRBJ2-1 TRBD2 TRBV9 TGTGCCAGCAGCGTAGACCTAGCGGGGGGGAGTAGCTCCTACAATGAGCAGTTCTTC CASSVDLAGGSSSYNEQFF
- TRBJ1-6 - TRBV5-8 TGTGCCAGCAGCTTCACCTCCGGGACAAAAAATTCACCCCTCCACTTT CASSFTSGTKNSPLHF
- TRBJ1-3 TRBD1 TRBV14 TGTGCCAGCAGCCTCTCAGGGGGCGCTCCTGGAAACACCATATATTTT CASSLSGGAPGNTIYF
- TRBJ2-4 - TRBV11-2 TGTGCCAGCACCCGGGTCGCCAAAAACATTCAGTACTTC CASTRVAKNIQYF
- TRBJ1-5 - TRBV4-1 TGCGCCAGCAGCCGGTTGCAGGGCAGTGATCAGCCCCAGCATTTT CASSRLQGSDQPQHF
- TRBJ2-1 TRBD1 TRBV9 TGTGCCAGCAGCACCTCGACAGGGTACAATGAGCAGTTCTTC CASSTSTGYNEQFF
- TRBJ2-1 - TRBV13 TGTGCCAGCAGCCAACTAGTTGCGGGTGCACAGTTCTTC CASSQLVAGAQFF
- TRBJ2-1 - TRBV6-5 TGTGCCAGCAGTTTACTCAGGGCTGAGGAAGGGCAGTTCTTC CASSLLRAEEGQFF
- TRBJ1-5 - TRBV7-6 TGTGCCAGCTCTTCCAGGGAGGGTCAGCCCCAGCATTTT CASSSREGQPQHF
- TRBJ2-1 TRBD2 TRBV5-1 TGCGCCAGCAGCGGGGGGGACTACCCTCGCAATGAGCAGTTCTTC CASSGGDYPRNEQFF
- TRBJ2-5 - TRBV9 TGTGCCAGCAGCGTAGGGGGGCAGGGGAGACAGACCCAGTACTTC CASSVGGQGRQTQYF
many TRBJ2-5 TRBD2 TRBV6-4 TGTGCCAGCAGTGAAATAGCGGGAGGCCAAGAGACCCAGTACTTC CASSEIAGGQETQYF
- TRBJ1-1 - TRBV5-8 TGTGCCAGCAGCACTTACGCGGGGCAGGGAGCGGGTGGGACTGAAGCTTTCTTT CASSTYAGQGAGGTEAFF
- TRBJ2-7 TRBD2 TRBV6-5 TGTGCCAGCAGTTACTATAGCGGGGTCTACGAGCAGTACTTC CASSYYSGVYEQYF
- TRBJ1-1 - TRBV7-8 TGTGCCAGCAGCCCCCACCGGGCGGGGGACACTGAAGCTTTCTTT CASSPHRAGDTEAFF
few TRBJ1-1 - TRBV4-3 TGCGCCAGCAGTGTTGGGCGAGGGTCTAACACTGAAGCTTTCTTT CASSVGRGSNTEAFF